This T cell receptor (beta chain) is drawn from a study of CD8 T cells in ankylosing spondylitis. With regard to this clonotype: The antigen remains undetermined.

Germline CDR1 WNHNN, CDR2 SYGVQD (reference sequence). The ends were cut back, 2 bases at V and 6 bases at J, with 11 bases in the middle. The CDR3 is 13 residues long. Study results and limitations: Characteristic, it appeared, of ankylosing spondylitis blood was a TCR beta motif of roughly 8 highly homologous variants. Significantly higher representation of disease-linked clones was reported for matched ankylosing spondylitis synovial fluid.

Making use of molecular barcodes, quantitative 5'-RACE generated TCR beta libraries. TCRdb passed the 5' RACE reads through MiXCR, listing each CDR3 protein once. The data show about 110,000 distinct CDR3 sequences, nearly 25% seen once. J is TRBJ2-7 and V is TRBV10-1, with unresolved D. The sequence was collected from a male donor with ankylosing spondylitis. The specimen was synovial fluid, either unsorted or a sorted T cell fraction (not recorded which). The CDR3: CASSENFSSEQYF. The CDR3 DNA follows: TGCGCCAGCAGTGAGAACTTCTCCAGCGAGCAGTACTTC.